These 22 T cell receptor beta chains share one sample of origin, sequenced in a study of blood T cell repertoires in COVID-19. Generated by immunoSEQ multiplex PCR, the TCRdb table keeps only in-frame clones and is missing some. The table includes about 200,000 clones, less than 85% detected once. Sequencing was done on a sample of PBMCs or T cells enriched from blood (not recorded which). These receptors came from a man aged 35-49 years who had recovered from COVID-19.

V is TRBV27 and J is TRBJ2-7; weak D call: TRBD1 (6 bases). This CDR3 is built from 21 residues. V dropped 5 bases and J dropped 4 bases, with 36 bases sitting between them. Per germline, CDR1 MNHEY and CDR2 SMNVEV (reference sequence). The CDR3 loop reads CASSPNPYHRQALGYIYEQYF. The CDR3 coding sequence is TGTGCCAGCAGTCCAAACCCATACCACCGACAGGCCCTGGGGTATATATACGAGCAGTACTTC.

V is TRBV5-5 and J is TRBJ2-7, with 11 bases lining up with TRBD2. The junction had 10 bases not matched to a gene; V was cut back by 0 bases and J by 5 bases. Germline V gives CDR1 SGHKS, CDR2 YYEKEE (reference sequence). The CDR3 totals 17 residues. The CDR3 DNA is TGTGCCAGCAGCTTGGTACTAGCGGGAGTTCGGGGCGACGAGCAGTACTTC. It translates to CASSLVLAGVRGDEQYF.

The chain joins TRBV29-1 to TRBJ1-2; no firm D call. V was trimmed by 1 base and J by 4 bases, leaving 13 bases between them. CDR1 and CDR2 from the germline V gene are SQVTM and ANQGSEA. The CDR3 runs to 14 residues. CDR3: CSVEGAYGIYGYTF. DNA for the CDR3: TGCAGCGTTGAAGGAGCGTACGGAATCTATGGCTACACCTTC.

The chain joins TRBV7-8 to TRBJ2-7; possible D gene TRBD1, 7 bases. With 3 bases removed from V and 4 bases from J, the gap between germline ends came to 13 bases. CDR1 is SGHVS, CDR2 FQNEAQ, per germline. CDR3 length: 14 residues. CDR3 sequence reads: CASSFQGGVYEQYF. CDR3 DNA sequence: TGTGCCAGCAGCTTTCAGGGGGGAGTATACGAGCAGTACTTC.

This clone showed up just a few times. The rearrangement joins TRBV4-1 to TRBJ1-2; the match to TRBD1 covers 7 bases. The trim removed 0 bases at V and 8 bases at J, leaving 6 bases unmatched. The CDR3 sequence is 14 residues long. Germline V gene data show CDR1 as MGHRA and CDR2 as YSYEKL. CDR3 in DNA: TGCGCCAGCAGCCAAGAAGAGGGGGCGCTCGGCTACACCTTC. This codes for CASSQEEGALGYTF.

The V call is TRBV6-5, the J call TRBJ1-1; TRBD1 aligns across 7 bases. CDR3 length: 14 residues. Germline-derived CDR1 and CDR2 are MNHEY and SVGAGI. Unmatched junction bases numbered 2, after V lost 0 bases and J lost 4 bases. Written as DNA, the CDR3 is TGTGCCAGCAGTTACTCACAGGGGAGCACTGAAGCTTTCTTT. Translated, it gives CASSYSQGSTEAFF.

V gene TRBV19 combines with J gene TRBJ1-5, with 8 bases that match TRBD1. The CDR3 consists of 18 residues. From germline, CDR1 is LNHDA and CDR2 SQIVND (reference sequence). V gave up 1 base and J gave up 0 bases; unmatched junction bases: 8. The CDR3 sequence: CASSIVPLGQGSNQPQHF. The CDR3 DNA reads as TGTGCCAGTAGTATAGTCCCCCTCGGACAGGGTAGCAATCAGCCCCAGCATTTT.

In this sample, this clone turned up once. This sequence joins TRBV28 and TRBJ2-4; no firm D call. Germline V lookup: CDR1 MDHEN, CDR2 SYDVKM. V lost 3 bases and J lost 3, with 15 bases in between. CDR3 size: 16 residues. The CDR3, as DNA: TGTGCCAGCAGTTTCCTCGAACCTTCGGTCAAAAACATTCAGTACTTC. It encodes CASSFLEPSVKNIQYF.

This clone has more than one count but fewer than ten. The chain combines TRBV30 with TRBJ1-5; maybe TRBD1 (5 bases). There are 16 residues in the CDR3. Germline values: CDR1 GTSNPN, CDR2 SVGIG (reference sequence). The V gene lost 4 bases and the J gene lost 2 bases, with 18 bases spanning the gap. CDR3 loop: CAWNAGGGRGNQPQHF. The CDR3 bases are TGTGCCTGGAACGCGGGGGGGGGTCGAGGCAATCAGCCCCAGCATTTT. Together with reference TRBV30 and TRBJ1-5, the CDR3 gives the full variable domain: SQTIHQWPATLVQPVGSPLSLECTVEGTSNPNLYWYRQAAGRGLQLLFYSVGIGQISSEVPQNLSASRPQDRQFILSSKKLLLSDSGFYLCAWNAGGGRGNQPQHFGDGTRLSIL.

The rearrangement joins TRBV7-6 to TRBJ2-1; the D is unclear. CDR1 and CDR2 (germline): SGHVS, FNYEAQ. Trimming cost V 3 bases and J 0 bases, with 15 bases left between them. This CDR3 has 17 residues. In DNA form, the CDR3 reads TGTGCCAGCAGCTTTTTTTCGTTTAGCACCTCCTACAATGAGCAGTTCTTC. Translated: CASSFFSFSTSYNEQFF.

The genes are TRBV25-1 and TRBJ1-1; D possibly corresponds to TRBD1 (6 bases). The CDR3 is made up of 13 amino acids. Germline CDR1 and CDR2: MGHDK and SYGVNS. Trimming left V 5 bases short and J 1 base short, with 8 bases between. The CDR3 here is CASSQGQNTEAFF. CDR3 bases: TGTGCCAGCAGTCAGGGACAGAACACTGAAGCTTTCTTT.

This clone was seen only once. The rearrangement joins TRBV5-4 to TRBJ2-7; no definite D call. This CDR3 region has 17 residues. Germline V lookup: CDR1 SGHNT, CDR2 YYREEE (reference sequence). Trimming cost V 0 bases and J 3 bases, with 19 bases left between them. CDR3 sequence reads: CASSLGGTDPHYYEQYF. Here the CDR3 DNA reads TGTGCCAGCAGCTTGGGAGGTACGGATCCCCACTACTACGAGCAGTACTTC.

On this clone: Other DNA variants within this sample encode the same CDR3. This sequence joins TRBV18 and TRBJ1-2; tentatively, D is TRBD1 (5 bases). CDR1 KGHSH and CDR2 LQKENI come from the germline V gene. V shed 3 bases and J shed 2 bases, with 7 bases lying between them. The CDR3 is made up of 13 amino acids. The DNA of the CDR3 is TGTGCCAGCTCACCCGACAGAAACTATGGCTACACCTTC. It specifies CASSPDRNYGYTF.

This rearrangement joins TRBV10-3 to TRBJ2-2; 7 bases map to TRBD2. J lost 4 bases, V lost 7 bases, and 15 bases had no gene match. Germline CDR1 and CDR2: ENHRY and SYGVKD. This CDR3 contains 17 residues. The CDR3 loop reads CAITGTKGGRGTGELFF. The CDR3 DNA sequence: TGTGCCATCACCGGGACTAAAGGAGGGCGGGGCACCGGGGAGCTGTTTTTT.

The CDR3 is CAPTLGTEAFF. For the CDR3, the DNA is TGTGCCCCCACCCTAGGCACTGAAGCTTTCTTT. The chain employs TRBV24-1 and TRBJ1-1; D is undetermined. Germline V gene data show CDR1 as KGHDR and CDR2 as SFDVKD. V lost 12 bases and J 4 bases, leaving 11 bases between the germline ends. This CDR3 comprises 11 residues.

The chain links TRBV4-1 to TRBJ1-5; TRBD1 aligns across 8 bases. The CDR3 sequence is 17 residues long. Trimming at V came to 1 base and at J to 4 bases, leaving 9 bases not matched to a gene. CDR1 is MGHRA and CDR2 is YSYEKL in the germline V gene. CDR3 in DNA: TGCGCCAGCAGCCAAGGGGTCCAGGGGGCTAGGAATCAGCCCCAGCATTTT. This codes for CASSQGVQGARNQPQHF.

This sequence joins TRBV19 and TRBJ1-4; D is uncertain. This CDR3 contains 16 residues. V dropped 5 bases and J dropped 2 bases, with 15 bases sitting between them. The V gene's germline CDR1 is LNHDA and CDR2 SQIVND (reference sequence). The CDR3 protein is CASSVQSGRTNEKLFF. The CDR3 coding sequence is TGTGCCAGTAGTGTTCAATCCGGCAGGACTAATGAAAAACTGTTTTTT.

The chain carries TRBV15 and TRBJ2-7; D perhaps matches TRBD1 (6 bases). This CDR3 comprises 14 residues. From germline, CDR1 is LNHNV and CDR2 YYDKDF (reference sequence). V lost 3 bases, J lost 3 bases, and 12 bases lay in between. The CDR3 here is CATSRSQGSYEQYF. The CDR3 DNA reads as TGTGCCACCAGCAGGTCTCAGGGGAGCTACGAGCAGTACTTC.

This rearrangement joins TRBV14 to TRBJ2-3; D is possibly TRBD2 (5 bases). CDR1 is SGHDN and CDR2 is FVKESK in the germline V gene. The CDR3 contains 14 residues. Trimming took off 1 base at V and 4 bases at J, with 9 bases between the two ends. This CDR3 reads CASSQARRADTQYF. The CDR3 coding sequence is TGTGCCAGCAGCCAAGCTCGGCGGGCAGATACGCAGTATTTT.

The CDR3 DNA sequence: TGTGCCAGCACTCCAGTAGCCAAAAACATTCAGTACTTC. Translated, it gives CASTPVAKNIQYF. V and J are TRBV2 and TRBJ2-4; D is ambiguous. The germline V and J ends were trimmed by 7 bases and 0 bases, with 7 bases remaining between them. Per germline, CDR1 SNHLY and CDR2 FYNNEI. The CDR3 is 13 residues long.

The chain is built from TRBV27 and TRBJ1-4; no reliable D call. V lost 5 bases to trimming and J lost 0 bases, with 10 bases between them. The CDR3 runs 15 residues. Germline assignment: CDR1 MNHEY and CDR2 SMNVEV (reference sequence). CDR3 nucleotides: TGTGCCAGCAGTCCCACCCCGGCAACTAATGAAAAACTGTTTTTT. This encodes CASSPTPATNEKLFF.

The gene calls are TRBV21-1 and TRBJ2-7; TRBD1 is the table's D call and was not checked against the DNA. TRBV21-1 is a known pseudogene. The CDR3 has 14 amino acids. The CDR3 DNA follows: TGTGCCAGCGCTCCGACAGGGTTCTCGCGCGAGCAGTACTTC. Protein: CASAPTGFSREQYF.